These T cell receptor beta chains were read from a single sample in a study of blood T cells in healthy people across ages. In TCRdb, the 5' RACE reads were re-called with MiXCR into one record per CDR3 protein. The sample yields 1.2 million to 1.5 million distinct CDR3 sequences, around two fifths seen once. The specimen was blood. The receptors stem from a woman under 30 in good health. The CDR3 runs from the conserved cysteine through the conserved F or W. Each record gives: CDR3 length, V gene, J gene, D gene, CDR3 protein. D genes are given only for firm matches.

14,TRBV5-1,TRBJ1-1,.,CASSGTNMNTEAFF
13,TRBV5-6,TRBJ1-1,.,CASSLGGIAEAFF
16,TRBV12-3/TRBV12-4,TRBJ2-1,TRBD2,CASTLGGLAGGKGQFF
14,TRBV7-2,TRBJ1-1,.,CASSLQGSYTEAFF
20,TRBV12-3/TRBV12-4,TRBJ2-5,.,CASSWGGGYYPTADQETQYF
15,TRBV27,TRBJ2-3,.,CASRPGTSNADTQYF
13,TRBV6-2/TRBV6-3,.,.,CASSHPGVETQYF
13,TRBV5-1,TRBJ2-4,.,CASSVVVGNIQYF
13,TRBV10-1,TRBJ1-4,.,CASTPHRNEKLFF
18,TRBV19,TRBJ2-1,.,CASSGTLPFGSSYNEQFF
16,TRBV28,TRBJ1-6,.,CASRPVLRIFNSPLHF
14,TRBV27,.,TRBD1,CASSPWDSNNEQYF
12,TRBV6-5,TRBJ2-1,.,CASPPRYNGQFF
15,TRBV6-2/TRBV6-3,TRBJ2-1,TRBD2,CASRSGLAYINEQFF
15,TRBV27,TRBJ2-7,.,CASSLVATGFHEQYF
16,TRBV15,TRBJ2-7,.,CATSRAGGGASYEQYF
15,TRBV11-2,TRBJ2-7,.,CASSLDPLLSYEQYF
12,TRBV20-1,TRBJ1-6,.,CSASPDSDTLHF
12,TRBV29-1,TRBJ1-2,.,CSVEDIGGVYTF
14,TRBV7-2,TRBJ1-1,.,CASSSRAPSPEAFF
15,TRBV21-1,TRBJ2-3,.,CASISEGRRTDTQYF
14,TRBV10-3,TRBJ1-4,TRBD1,CAIRPGQGAGKLFF
16,TRBV7-9,TRBJ1-3,TRBD1,CASSKTGGGTGNTIYF
15,TRBV7-7,TRBJ2-7,.,CASSLAAGLTHEQYF
16,TRBV2,TRBJ2-5,TRBD2,CASSVLAVHPQETQYF
18,TRBV20-1,TRBJ1-4,.,CSASDPFFQGSFLEKLFF